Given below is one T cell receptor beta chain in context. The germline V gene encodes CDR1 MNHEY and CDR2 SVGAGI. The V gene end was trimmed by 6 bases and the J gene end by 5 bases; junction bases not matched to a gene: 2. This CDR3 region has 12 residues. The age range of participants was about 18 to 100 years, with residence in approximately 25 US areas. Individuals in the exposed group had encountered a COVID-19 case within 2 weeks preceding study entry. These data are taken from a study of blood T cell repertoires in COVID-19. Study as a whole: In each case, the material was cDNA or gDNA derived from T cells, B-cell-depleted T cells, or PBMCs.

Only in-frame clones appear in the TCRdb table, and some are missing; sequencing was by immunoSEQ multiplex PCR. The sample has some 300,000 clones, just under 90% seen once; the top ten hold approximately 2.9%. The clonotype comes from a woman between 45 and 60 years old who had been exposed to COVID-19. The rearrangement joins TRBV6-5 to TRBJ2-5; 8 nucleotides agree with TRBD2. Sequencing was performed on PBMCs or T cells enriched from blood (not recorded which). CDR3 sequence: CASSRGGETQYF. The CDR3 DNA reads TGTGCCAGCAGCCGGGGGGGGGAGACCCAGTACTTC.